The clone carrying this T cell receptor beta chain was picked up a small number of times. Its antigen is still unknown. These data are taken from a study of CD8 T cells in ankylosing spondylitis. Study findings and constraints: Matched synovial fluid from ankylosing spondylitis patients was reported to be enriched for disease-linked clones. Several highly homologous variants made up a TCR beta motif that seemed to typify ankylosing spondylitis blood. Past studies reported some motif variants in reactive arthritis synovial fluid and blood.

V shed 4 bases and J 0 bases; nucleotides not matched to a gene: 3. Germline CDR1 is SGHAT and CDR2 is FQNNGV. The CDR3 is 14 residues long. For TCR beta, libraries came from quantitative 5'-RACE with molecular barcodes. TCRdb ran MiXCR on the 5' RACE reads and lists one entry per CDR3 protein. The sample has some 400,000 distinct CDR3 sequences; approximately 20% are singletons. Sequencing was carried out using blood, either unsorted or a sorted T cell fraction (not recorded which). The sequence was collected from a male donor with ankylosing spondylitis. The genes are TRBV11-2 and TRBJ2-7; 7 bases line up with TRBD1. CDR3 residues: CASSWDSNSYEQYF. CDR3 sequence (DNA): TGTGCCAGCAGCTGGGACAGCAACTCCTACGAGCAGTACTTC.